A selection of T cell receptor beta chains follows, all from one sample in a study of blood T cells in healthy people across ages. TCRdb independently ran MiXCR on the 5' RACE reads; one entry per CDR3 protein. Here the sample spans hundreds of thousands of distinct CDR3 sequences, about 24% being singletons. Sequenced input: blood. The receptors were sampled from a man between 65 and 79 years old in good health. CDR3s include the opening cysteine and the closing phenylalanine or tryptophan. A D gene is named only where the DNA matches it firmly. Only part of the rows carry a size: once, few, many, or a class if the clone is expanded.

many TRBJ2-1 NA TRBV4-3 TGCGCCAGCAGCCATGGGAGAGAGTCTGAGCAGTTCTTC CASSHGRESEQFF
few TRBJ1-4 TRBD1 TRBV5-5 TGTGCCAGCAGCTTGAGGGGACAGGGGGCTAGAGAAAAACTGTTTTTT CASSLRGQGAREKLFF
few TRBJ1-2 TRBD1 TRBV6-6 TGTGCCAGCAGTTACAAACAGGGGGCGGTTGGCTACACCTTC CASSYKQGAVGYTF
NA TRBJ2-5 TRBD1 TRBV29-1 TGCAGCGTGGGACAGATCCAAGAGACCCAGTACTTC CSVGQIQETQYF
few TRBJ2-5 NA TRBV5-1 TGCGCCAGCAGCTTGTCCAGGGTTGGTTTTGGTCAAGAGACCCAGTACTTC CASSLSRVGFGQETQYF
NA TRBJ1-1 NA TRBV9 TGTGCCAGCAGCGTAGCTGGGGGGCGGATTCCTGAAGCTTTCTTT CASSVAGGRIPEAFF
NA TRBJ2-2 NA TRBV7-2 TGTGCCAGCAGCTTAGTGTCGGGTGGTGGGACCGGGGAGCTGTTTTTT CASSLVSGGGTGELFF
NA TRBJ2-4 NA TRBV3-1 TGTGCCAGCAGCCAACGGCGGCTAGCGCCAAACATTCAGTACTTC CASSQRRLAPNIQYF
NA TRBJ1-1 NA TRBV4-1 TGCGCCAGCAGCCAAGCACTACACACTGAAGCTTTCTTT CASSQALHTEAFF
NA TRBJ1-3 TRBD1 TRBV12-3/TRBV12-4 TGTGCCAGCAGTTCTGCGGACAGGAGTGGAAACACCATATATTTT CASSSADRSGNTIYF
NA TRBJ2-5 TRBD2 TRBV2 TGTGCCAGATCCGGGACTAGCGTCCAAGAGACCCAGTACTTC CARSGTSVQETQYF
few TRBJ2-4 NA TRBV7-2 TGTGCCAGCAGCTTAGGGTTAGCGCTAAAAAACATTCAGTACTTC CASSLGLALKNIQYF
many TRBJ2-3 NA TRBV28 TGTGCCAGCAGTCTCACCGCAGATACGCAGTATTTT CASSLTADTQYF
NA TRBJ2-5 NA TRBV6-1 TGTGCCAGCAGCCCCGGGGCATCCCAAGAGACCCAGTACTTC CASSPGASQETQYF
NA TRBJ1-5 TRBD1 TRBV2 TGTGCCAGCAGTGAACGGGGGGGACAGCTTAGCAATCAGCCCCAGCATTTT CASSERGGQLSNQPQHF
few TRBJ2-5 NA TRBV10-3 TGTGCCTCTCGGACGGGAAACGAAGAGACCCAGTACTTC CASRTGNEETQYF
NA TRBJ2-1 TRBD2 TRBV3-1 TGTGCCAGCACGGGGCTAGCGGAAAATGAGCAGTTCTTC CASTGLAENEQFF
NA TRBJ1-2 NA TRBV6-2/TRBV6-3 TGTGCCAGCAGCTACTACCCAGCAGCGGATGGCTACACCTTC CASSYYPAADGYTF
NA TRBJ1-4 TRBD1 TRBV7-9 TGCGCCAGCAGCCAACGACAGGGGGATGAAAAACTGTTTTTT CASSQRQGDEKLFF
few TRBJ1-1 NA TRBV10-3 TGTGCCATCAGTCCCGGTACAGTGAACACTGAAGCTTTCTTT CAISPGTVNTEAFF
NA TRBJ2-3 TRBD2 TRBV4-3 TGCGCCAGCAGCCAAGGCGGGACTAGCGGCACAGATACGCAGTATTTT CASSQGGTSGTDTQYF
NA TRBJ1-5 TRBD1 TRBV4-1 TGCGCCAGCAGCCCTATCGACAGGGAAGGCAATCAGCCCCAGCATTTT CASSPIDREGNQPQHF
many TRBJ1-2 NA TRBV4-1 TGCGCCAGCAGCCAAGATCCGGGGGACTATGGCTACACCTTC CASSQDPGDYGYTF
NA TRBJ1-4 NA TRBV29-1 TGCAGCGTATCGACGAGTACCCATGAAAAACTGTTTTTT CSVSTSTHEKLFF
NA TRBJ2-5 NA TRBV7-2 TGTGCCAGCAGCCTAGTAGGGGGGGGAAACTCCGTACAAGAGACCCAGTACTTC CASSLVGGGNSVQETQYF
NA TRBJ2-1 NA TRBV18 TGTGCCAGCTCCCGGACAGAATCCTGCAATGAGCAGTTCTTC CASSRTESCNEQFF
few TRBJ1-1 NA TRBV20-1 TGCAGTGCTACAGGATCCCTGAACACTGAAGCTTTCTTT CSATGSLNTEAFF
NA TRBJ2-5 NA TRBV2 TGTGCCAGCAGCCCGCGCTTGGTGGAAGAGACCCAGTACTTC CASSPRLVEETQYF
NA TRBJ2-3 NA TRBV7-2 TGTGCCAGCAGCCCCCAGGGGCAGGGCCCGGATACGCGGTATTTT CASSPQGQGPDTRYF
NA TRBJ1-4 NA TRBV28 TGTGCCAGCAGTTTGTCAGGGGCCGGCCCATATGAAAAACTGTTTTTT CASSLSGAGPYEKLFF
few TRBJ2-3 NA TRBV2 TGTGCCAGCAGGCCGGACTCTAGCACAGATACGCAGTATTTT CASRPDSSTDTQYF
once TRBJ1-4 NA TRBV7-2 TGTGCCAGCAGCTTCGACAGGCACGCTGAAAAACTGTTTTTT CASSFDRHAEKLFF